What follows are 2 T cell receptor beta chains derived from one specimen sequenced in a study of TIL therapy for anti-PD-1-resistant metastatic lung cancer. The libraries were made with immunoSEQ v3. Data came from immunoSEQ multiplex PCR; TCRdb stores just in-frame clones and leaves some out. The sample lists 50,000 or so clones; less than 75% were seen once. The time point was: pre-treatment sample, taken before nivolumab and TIL therapy. Pleural nodules or supraclavicular lymph nodes made up most of the excised metastases sampled. Sequences were derived from tumor tissue, sampled at baseline. All receptors come from a person aged 25 to 85 with non-small cell lung cancer.

The V and J genes are TRBV19 and TRBJ2-3; 8 bases are a match to TRBD2. Germline CDR1 LNHDA, CDR2 SQIVND (reference sequence). The CDR3 loop spans 13 amino acids. V shed 6 bases and J 4 bases; nucleotides not matched to a gene: 3. The CDR3: CASSGRGADTQYF. The CDR3 nucleotides are TGTGCCAGTAGCGGGAGGGGAGCAGATACGCAGTATTTT.

This clone has only a few counts. V usage is TRBV10-1 and J usage is TRBJ2-7; the D gene is possibly TRBD1 (6 bases). CDR1 WNHNN and CDR2 SYGVQD come from the germline V gene (reference sequence). V was trimmed by 1 base and J by 6 bases, leaving 10 bases between them. CDR3 length: 13 amino acids. The DNA for the CDR3 is TGCGCCAGCAGTGAGTGGGGGCGCATCGAGCAGTACTTC. Its translation is CASSEWGRIEQYF.